The next 24 T cell receptor beta chains were all read from a single sample in a study of CXCR3-negative and CXCR3-positive naive CD8 T cells. The authors prepared UMI-labeled TRB cDNA libraries by 5' RACE. Using the 5' RACE reads, TCRdb records one entry per CDR3 protein without DNA. This sample's clone table lists roughly 86,000 distinct CDR3 sequences. What was sequenced was naive CXCR3- CD8+ T cells from blood. Subset of the sample: CD45RO-CCR7+CD27+CD95- naive CD8+ T cells lacking CXCR3 (TNR3-). The source of these receptors is a human donor in good health. Some clones in this sample may be carry-over from other donors' samples.

The chain links TRBV4-3 to TRBJ2-7. This CDR3 has 14 amino acids. Germline CDR1 reads LGHNA; CDR2 reads YSLEER. The CDR3 reads CASSQAQGPYEQYF.

This chain joins TRBV4-3 and TRBJ2-7; as DNA is missing, the TRBD1 call by TCRdb cannot be tested. In germline, CDR1 is LGHNA, CDR2 YSLEER. The CDR3 runs to 16 residues. This CDR3 reads CASSQDAGQGAWEQYF.

CDR3 loop: CASSSDGFGNTIYF. The chain uses TRBV7-9 and TRBJ1-3. This CDR3 is built from 14 residues. The germline CDR1 and CDR2 sequences are SEHNR and FQNEAQ (reference sequence).

V usage is TRBV29-1 and J usage is TRBJ2-2. Germline V gene data show CDR1 as SQVTM and CDR2 as ANQGSEA. This CDR3 comprises 12 residues. The CDR3 loop is CSVAVRDGELFF.

This chain connects TRBV9 to TRBJ2-7. CDR3 size: 13 residues. The germline gives CDR1 SGDLS, CDR2 YYNGEE. The CDR3: CASSVDSSYEQYF.

The rearrangement uses TRBV23-1 and TRBJ2-3; the TCRdb D gene call, TRBD1, has no DNA to confirm it. TRBV23-1 is classed as an ORF, of uncertain function. The CDR3 runs to 16 residues. The CDR3 region is CASSHYRQGDTDTQYF.

This chain joins TRBV2 and TRBJ2-2; the TCRdb D gene call, TRBD1, has no DNA to confirm it. Germline CDR1 and CDR2: SNHLY and FYNNEI. The CDR3 spans 15 residues. The CDR3 here is CASLAGGSAAGELFF.

The chain has TRBV12-3 or TRBV12-4 and TRBJ2-7; TCRdb proposes TRBD1, but this gene call is untestable without DNA. The CDR3 is 15 residues long. The CDR3 loop is CASSLDRGVPREQYF.

This chain links TRBV7-3 with TRBJ2-1; with no DNA, the TCRdb D assignment of TRBD1 cannot be verified. This CDR3 is 14 amino acids long. The V gene's germline CDR1 is SGHTA and CDR2 FQGTGA. CDR3 residues: CASSLWGGGSEQFF.

V gene TRBV7-3 combines with J gene TRBJ1-1. This CDR3 region has 13 residues. Germline CDR1 and CDR2: SGHTA and FQGTGA. The CDR3 here is CASSYERYTEAFF.

The V and J genes are TRBV6-2 or TRBV6-3 and TRBJ2-1; the D call from TCRdb, TRBD2, cannot be confirmed without DNA. Looked up from germline, CDR1 is MNHEY and CDR2 is SVGEGT. The CDR3 loop spans 16 amino acids. CDR3 residues: CASRTLTSGSYNEQFF.

The genes are TRBV28 and TRBJ2-1; TCRdb proposes TRBD2, but this gene call is untestable without DNA. The CDR3 is 14 residues long. Germline lookup yields CDR1 MDHEN and CDR2 SYDVKM. CDR3: CASSLGGGENEQFF.

J is TRBJ2-7 and V is TRBV4-3; TCRdb returns TRBD1, unconfirmable since there is no DNA. The CDR3 spans 16 residues. Per germline, CDR1 LGHNA and CDR2 YSLEER. Here the CDR3 reads CASSGDFGTPGHEQYF.

The gene calls are TRBV6-2 or TRBV6-3 and TRBJ2-1; TCRdb designates TRBD2, a call that cannot be tested without DNA. The CDR3 runs to 15 residues. The V gene's germline CDR1 is MNHEY and CDR2 SVGEGT. This CDR3 reads CASSYTGLANNEQFF.

The chain couples TRBV7-9 to TRBJ2-2; TCRdb's D gene call, TRBD2, goes unchecked for lack of DNA. This CDR3 contains 15 residues. The germline V gene has CDR1 SEHNR and CDR2 FQNEAQ (reference sequence). CDR3 amino acids: CASSFPGLNTGELFF.

The V gene is TRBV15, the J gene TRBJ2-1; the TCRdb D gene call, TRBD1, has no DNA to confirm it. The CDR3 consists of 13 residues. Germline V gene lookup returns CDR1 LNHNV and CDR2 YYDKDF (reference sequence). CDR3 sequence: CATGGTVNKEQFF. Together with reference TRBV15 and TRBJ2-1, the CDR3 gives the full variable domain: DAMVIQNPRYQVTQFGKPVTLSCSQTLNHNVMYWYQQKSSQAPKLLFHYYDKDFNNEADTPDNFQSRRPNTSFCFLDIRSPGLGDTAMYLCATGGTVNKEQFFGPGTRLTVL.

The CDR3 protein is CASSTRTSGRAVREQYF. J is TRBJ2-7 and V is TRBV13; TCRdb calls TRBD2, which cannot be checked without DNA. The germline gives CDR1 PRHDT, CDR2 FYEKMQ (reference sequence). This CDR3 has 17 amino acids.

The CDR3 region is CSVEDLGVRGYTF. The V call is TRBV29-1, the J call TRBJ1-2; TCRdb names TRBD1, which stays unverified in the absence of DNA. Per germline, CDR1 SQVTM and CDR2 ANQGSEA. The CDR3 covers 13 residues.

The chain carries TRBV29-1 and TRBJ2-7. The CDR3 runs 13 residues. Per germline, CDR1 SQVTM and CDR2 ANQGSEA. The CDR3 is CSVVRMKDYEQYF.

The chain has TRBV6-4 and TRBJ2-3; the TCRdb call, TRBD2, lacks DNA for checking. CDR1 is MRHNA, CDR2 SNTAGT, per germline. There are 15 residues in the CDR3. The CDR3 sequence is CASSEGGRAVDTQYF.

The chain combines TRBV19 with TRBJ2-7; TCRdb lists TRBD2, though no DNA is available to test this call. The CDR3 runs to 13 residues. CDR1 and CDR2 from the germline V gene are LNHDA and SQIVND (reference sequence). Here the CDR3 reads CASSSDWEDEQYF.

CDR3 residues: CASSPQGATGELFF. The rearrangement uses TRBV19 and TRBJ2-2; the D call of TRBD1 rests on TCRdb alone, since no DNA is present to check it. CDR3 length equals 14 residues. Per germline, CDR1 LNHDA and CDR2 SQIVND (reference sequence).

The V and J genes are TRBV2 and TRBJ1-2; TCRdb outputs TRBD1, but without DNA this stays unchecked. Per germline, CDR1 SNHLY and CDR2 FYNNEI. The CDR3 length is 12 residues. CDR3 region: CATLTGNYGYTF.

V usage is TRBV6-5 and J usage is TRBJ2-7; TCRdb reports TRBD2, a call that lacks DNA to check it against. The CDR3 covers 14 residues. Per germline, CDR1 MNHEY and CDR2 SVGAGI. The CDR3: CASSYTGLAQEQYF.